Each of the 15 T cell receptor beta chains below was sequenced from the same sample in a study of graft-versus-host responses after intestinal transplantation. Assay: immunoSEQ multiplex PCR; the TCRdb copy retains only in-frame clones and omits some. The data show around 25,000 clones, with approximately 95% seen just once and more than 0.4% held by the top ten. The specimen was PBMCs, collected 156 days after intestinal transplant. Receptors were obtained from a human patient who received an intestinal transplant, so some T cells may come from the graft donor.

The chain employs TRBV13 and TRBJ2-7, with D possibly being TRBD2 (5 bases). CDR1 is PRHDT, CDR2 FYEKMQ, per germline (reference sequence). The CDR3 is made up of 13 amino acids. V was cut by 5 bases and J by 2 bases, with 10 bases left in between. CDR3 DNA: TGTGCCAGCAGCGAAGGGAGAACCTACGAGCAGTACTTC. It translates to CASSEGRTYEQYF. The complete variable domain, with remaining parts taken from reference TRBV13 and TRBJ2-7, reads AAGVIQSPRHLIKEKRETATLKCYPIPRHDTVYWYQQGPGQDPQFLISFYEKMQSDKGSIPDRFSAQQFSDYHSELNMSSLELGDSALYFCASSEGRTYEQYFGPGTRLTVT.

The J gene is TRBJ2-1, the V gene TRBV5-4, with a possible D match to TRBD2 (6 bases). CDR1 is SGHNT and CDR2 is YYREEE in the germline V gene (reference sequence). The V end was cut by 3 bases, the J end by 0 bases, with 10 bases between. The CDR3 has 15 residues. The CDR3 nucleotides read TGTGCCAGCAGCTGGGACTGGAGCTCCTACAATGAGCAGTTCTTC. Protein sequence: CASSWDWSSYNEQFF. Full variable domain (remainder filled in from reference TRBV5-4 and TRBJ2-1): ETGVTQSPTHLIKTRGQQVTLRCSSQSGHNTVSWYQQALGQGPQFIFQYYREEENGRGNFPPRFSGLQFPNYSSELNVNALELDDSALYLCASSWDWSSYNEQFFGPGTRLTVL.

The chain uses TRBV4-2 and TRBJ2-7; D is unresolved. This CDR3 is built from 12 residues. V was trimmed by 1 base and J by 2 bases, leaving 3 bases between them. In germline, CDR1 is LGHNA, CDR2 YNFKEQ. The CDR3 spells CASSQGTYEQYF. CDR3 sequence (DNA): TGTGCCAGCAGCCAAGGGACCTACGAGCAGTACTTC.

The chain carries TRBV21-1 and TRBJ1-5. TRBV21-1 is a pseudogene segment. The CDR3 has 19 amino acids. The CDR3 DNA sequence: TGTGCCAGCAGCAAAATGGGGATTTATCGGCGAAGTGGCAATCAGCCCCAGCATTTT. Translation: CASSKMGIYRRSGNQPQHF.

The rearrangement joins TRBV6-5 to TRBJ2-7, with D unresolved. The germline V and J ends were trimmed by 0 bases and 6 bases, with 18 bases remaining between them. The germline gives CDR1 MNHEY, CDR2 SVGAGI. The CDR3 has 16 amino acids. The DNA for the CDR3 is TGTGCCAGCAGTTACTCACTATCCGCTAAGACTGTCGAGCAGTACTTC. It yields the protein CASSYSLSAKTVEQYF.

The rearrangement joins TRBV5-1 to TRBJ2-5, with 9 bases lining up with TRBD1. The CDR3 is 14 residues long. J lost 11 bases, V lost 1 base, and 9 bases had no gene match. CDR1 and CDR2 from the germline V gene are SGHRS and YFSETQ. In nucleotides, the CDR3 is TGCGCCAGCAGCTTGAGACAGGGGGTGATGGAGCAGTACTTC. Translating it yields CASSLRQGVMEQYF. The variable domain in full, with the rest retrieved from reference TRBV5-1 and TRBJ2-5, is KAGVTQTPRYLIKTRGQQVTLSCSPISGHRSVSWYQQTPGQGLQFLFEYFSETQRNKGNFPGRFSGRQFSNSRSEMNVSTLELGDSALYLCASSLRQGVMEQYFGPGTRLLVL.

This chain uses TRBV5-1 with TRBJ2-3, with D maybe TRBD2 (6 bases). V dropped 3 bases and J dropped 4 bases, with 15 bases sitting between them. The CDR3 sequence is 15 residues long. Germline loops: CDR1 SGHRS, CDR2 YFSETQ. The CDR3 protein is CASSWGFPGADTQYF. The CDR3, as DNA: TGCGCCAGCAGCTGGGGATTCCCGGGGGCAGATACGCAGTATTTT.

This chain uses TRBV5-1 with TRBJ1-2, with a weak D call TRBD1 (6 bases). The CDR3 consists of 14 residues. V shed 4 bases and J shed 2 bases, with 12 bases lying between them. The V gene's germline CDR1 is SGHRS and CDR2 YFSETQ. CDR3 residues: CASSLNTGNYGYTF. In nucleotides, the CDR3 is TGCGCCAGCAGCCTGAATACAGGGAACTATGGCTACACCTTC.

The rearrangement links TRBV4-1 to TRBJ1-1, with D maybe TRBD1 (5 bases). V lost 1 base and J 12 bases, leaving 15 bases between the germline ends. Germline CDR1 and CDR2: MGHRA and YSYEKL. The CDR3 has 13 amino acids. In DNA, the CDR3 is TGCGCCAGCAGCCAAGGGGACCCGGGGCTTACTTTCTTT. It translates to CASSQGDPGLTFF.

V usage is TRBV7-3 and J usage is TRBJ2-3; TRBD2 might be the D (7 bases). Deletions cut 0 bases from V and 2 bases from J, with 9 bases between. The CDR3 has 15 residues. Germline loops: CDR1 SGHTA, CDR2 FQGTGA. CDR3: CASSLTGGHTDTQYF. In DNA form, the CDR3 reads TGTGCCAGCAGCTTAACGGGGGGGCACACAGATACGCAGTATTTT.

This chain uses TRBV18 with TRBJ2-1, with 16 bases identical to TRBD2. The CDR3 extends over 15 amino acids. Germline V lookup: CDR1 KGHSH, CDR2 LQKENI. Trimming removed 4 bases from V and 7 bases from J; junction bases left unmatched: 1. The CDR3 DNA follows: TGTGCCAGCTCACTGGGACTAGCGGGAGGGAATGAGCAGTTCTTC. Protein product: CASSLGLAGGNEQFF.

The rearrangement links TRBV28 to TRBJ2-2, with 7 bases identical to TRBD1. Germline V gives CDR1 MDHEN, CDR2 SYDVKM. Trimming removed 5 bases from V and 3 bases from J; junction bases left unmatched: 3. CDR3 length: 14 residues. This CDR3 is CASSPGQHTGELFF. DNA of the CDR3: TGTGCCAGCAGTCCGGGACAGCACACCGGGGAGCTGTTTTTT.

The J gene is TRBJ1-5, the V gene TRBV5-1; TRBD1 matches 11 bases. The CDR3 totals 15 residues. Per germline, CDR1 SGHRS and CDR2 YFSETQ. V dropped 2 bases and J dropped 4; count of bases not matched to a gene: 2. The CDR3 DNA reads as TGCGCCAGCAGCTTAGGGACAGGGGGAAATCAGCCCCAGCATTTT. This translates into CASSLGTGGNQPQHF. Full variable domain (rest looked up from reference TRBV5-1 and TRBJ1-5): KAGVTQTPRYLIKTRGQQVTLSCSPISGHRSVSWYQQTPGQGLQFLFEYFSETQRNKGNFPGRFSGRQFSNSRSEMNVSTLELGDSALYLCASSLGTGGNQPQHFGDGTRLSIL.

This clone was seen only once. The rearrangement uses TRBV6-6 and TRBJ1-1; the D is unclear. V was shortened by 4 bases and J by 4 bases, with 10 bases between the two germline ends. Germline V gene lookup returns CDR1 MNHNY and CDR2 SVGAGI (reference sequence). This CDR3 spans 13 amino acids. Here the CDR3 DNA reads TGTGCCAGCAGTTCCAACACCGGCACTGAAGCTTTCTTT. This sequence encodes CASSSNTGTEAFF.

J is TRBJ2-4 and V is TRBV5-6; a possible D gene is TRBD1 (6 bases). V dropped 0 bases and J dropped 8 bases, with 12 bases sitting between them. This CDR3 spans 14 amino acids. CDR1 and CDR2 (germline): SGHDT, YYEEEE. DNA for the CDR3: TGTGCCAGCAGCTTGGAGGGGGTTACGGACATTCAGTACTTC. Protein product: CASSLEGVTDIQYF.